This T cell receptor beta chain stems from a study of regulatory T cells in long-lasting Graves disease. Study as a whole: Persistent Graves' disease denoted over 5 years of antithyroid drugs plus positive TSH receptor antibodies.

As for time point: persistent/refractory GD, antithyroid drugs over 5 years with positive TRAb. Following extraction of RNA from PBMCs, that RNA was used to make the TCR library. For TCR beta, libraries came from iRepertoire HTBI primers and Arm-PCR of CDR3 regions. TCRdb called the multiplex PCR reads again in MiXCR, with one record for every CDR3 protein. The sample has under 450,000 distinct CDR3 sequences, approximately 25% seen once. This CDR3 has 18 residues. The V gene lost 0 bases and the J gene lost 1 base, with 16 bases spanning the gap. CDR1 SEHNR and CDR2 FQNEAQ come from the germline V gene (reference sequence).

The chain is built from TRBV7-9 and TRBJ1-5, with a tentative D call TRBD1 (6 bases). This sample comprised peripheral blood mononuclear cells (PBMCs), obtained when the disease was refractory, from a patient treated with antithyroid drugs. The TCR originated in a woman between 35 and 50 years old with Graves disease. The CDR3 nucleotides read TGTGCCAGCAGCTTAGCGGTAGCAGGGGTAACGAGCAATCAGCCCCAGCATTTT. Translation gives CASSLAVAGVTSNQPQHF.